These T cell receptor beta chains were read from a single sample in a study of shared clonotypes between healthy human individuals. The repertoire was sequenced with immunoSEQ multiplex PCR; TCRdb's copy has only in-frame clones and lacks some. Of around 2.1 million clones listed, under 95% were seen once; the top ten hold roughly 1.8%. The sequenced sample consisted of naive CD8+ T cells from PBMCs. These receptors all stem from a man between 18 and 29 years old in good health. Some clones in this sample may be carry-over from other donors' samples. Each CDR3 is given with its conserved first and last residue. D genes are given only for firm matches. Only some rows state a clone size, as once, few, many or a class for expanded clones.

j_call v_call clone_size d_call cdr3_aa cdr3_nt
TRBJ2-7 TRBV27 . . CASSPVAGPYEQYF TGTGCCAGCAGCCCCGTTGCGGGTCCCTACGAGCAGTACTTC
TRBJ2-2 TRBV7-6 . TRBD2 CASSFQAGGRVSTGELFF TGTGCCAGCAGCTTCCAAGCGGGGGGGAGAGTCTCCACCGGGGAGCTGTTTTTT
TRBJ2-4 TRBV7-6 . TRBD1 CASSTGQGYIQYF TGTGCCAGCAGCACCGGACAGGGGTACATTCAGTACTTC
TRBJ1-1 TRBV5-1 . TRBD1 CASSSGQGFMNTEAFF TGCGCCAGCAGTAGTGGACAGGGTTTTATGAACACTGAAGCTTTCTTT
TRBJ2-1 TRBV27 once . CASSSMDPYNEQFF TGTGCCAGCAGTTCGATGGATCCCTACAATGAGCAGTTCTTC
TRBJ2-7 TRBV27 . TRBD1 CASSLLVTGNQYEQYF TGTGCCAGCAGTTTATTAGTGACAGGGAATCAATACGAGCAGTACTTC
TRBJ2-1 TRBV9 . TRBD2 CASSGTSAAYNEQFF TGTGCCAGCAGTGGGACTAGCGCAGCCTACAATGAGCAGTTCTTC
TRBJ1-3 TRBV7-3 . . CASSSIRGLSGNTIYF TGTGCCAGCAGCTCTATCAGGGGCTTGAGTGGAAACACCATATATTTT
TRBJ1-1 TRBV7-9 . . CASSLGTTLDTEAFF TGTGCCAGCAGCTTAGGTACGACCTTGGACACTGAAGCTTTCTTT
TRBJ2-7 TRBV27 . . CASSLSGDIVYEQYF TGTGCCAGCAGTTTATCTGGGGATATTGTCTACGAGCAGTACTTC
TRBJ2-3 TRBV7-9 . . CASSLPPADGHRTDTQYF TGTGCCAGCAGCTTACCCCCCGCCGACGGGCATAGGACAGATACGCAGTATTTT
TRBJ2-1 TRBV29-1 . . CSVEGGVGPEQFF TGCAGCGTTGAAGGGGGAGTCGGACCCGAGCAGTTCTTC
TRBJ1-2 TRBV12-5 . TRBD1 CASGPDRVGYTF TGTGCTAGTGGCCCCGACAGGGTGGGCTACACCTTC
TRBJ2-7 TRBV2 . TRBD2 CASSDFASGQNEQYF TGTGCCAGCAGTGATTTTGCTAGCGGGCAAAACGAGCAGTACTTC
TRBJ2-3 TRBV18 . TRBD2 CASSPGLAGRRDTQYF TGTGCCAGCTCACCAGGGCTAGCGGGAAGAAGGGATACGCAGTATTTT
TRBJ2-5 TRBV19 . . CASSSRGYQETQYF TGTGCCAGTAGTTCAAGGGGGTACCAAGAGACCCAGTACTTC
TRBJ1-2 TRBV7-2 . TRBD1 CASSPTGAPRSYGYTF TGTGCCAGCAGCCCGACAGGGGCGCCACGCAGTTATGGCTACACCTTC
TRBJ2-7 TRBV11-2 . TRBD2 CASSRTLTSGRAYEQYF TGTGCCAGCAGCCGAACCTTGACTAGCGGGCGAGCCTACGAGCAGTACTTC
TRBJ2-7 TRBV10-3 . TRBD1 CAISVVGTGVYEQYF TGTGCCATCAGTGTTGTCGGGACAGGGGTCTACGAGCAGTACTTC
TRBJ2-7 TRBV9 . . CASSRGPGTVDSYEQYF TGTGCCAGCAGCAGGGGGCCCGGGACTGTAGACTCCTACGAGCAGTACTTC
TRBJ1-5 TRBV7-9 . . CASSLVGSNQPQHF TGTGCCAGCAGCCTGGTGGGTAGCAATCAGCCCCAGCATTTT
TRBJ2-1 TRBV7-8 . TRBD2 CASSPGLAGTTSYNEQFF TGTGCCAGCAGCCCCGGACTAGCGGGAACTACCTCCTACAATGAGCAGTTCTTC
TRBJ2-7 TRBV15 . TRBD2 CASGEGSDEQYF TGTGCCTCGGGGGAGGGATCGGACGAGCAGTACTTC
TRBJ2-7 TRBV6-6 . . CASSYNPVPYEQYF TGTGCCAGCAGTTACAACCCGGTTCCCTACGAGCAGTACTTC
TRBJ2-3 TRBV7-3 . . CASSLSPRGGGFTDTQYF TGTGCCAGCAGCTTATCCCCTAGGGGGGGTGGATTCACAGATACGCAGTATTTT
TRBJ2-6 TRBV27 once TRBD2 CASSPLPGLSSGANVLTF TGTGCCAGCAGTCCACTCCCGGGACTATCCTCTGGGGCCAACGTCCTGACTTTC
TRBJ2-7 TRBV5-6 . . CASSLALQGVHEQYF TGTGCCAGCAGCTTGGCTCTACAGGGAGTCCACGAGCAGTACTTC
TRBJ2-2 TRBV11-2 . . CASSLGPGAATTGELFF TGTGCCAGCAGCTTAGGCCCCGGGGCCGCTACTACCGGGGAGCTGTTTTTT
TRBJ2-1 TRBV9 . . CASSVEGHLRNEQFF TGTGCCAGCAGCGTAGAGGGGCACCTCCGAAATGAGCAGTTCTTC
TRBJ2-4 TRBV6-5 . . CASSYSPVAKNIQYF TGTGCCAGCAGTTACTCTCCGGTAGCCAAAAACATTCAGTACTTC
TRBJ2-6 TRBV9 . . CASSFTNSGANVLTF TGTGCCAGCAGCTTCACTAACTCTGGGGCCAACGTCCTGACTTTC
TRBJ1-2 TRBV30 . TRBD1 CACPRQGFDGYTF TGTGCCTGCCCTCGACAGGGTTTCGATGGCTACACCTTC
TRBJ2-2 TRBV9 . . CASSPSSRANTGELFF TGTGCCAGCAGCCCCAGCTCGCGGGCGAACACCGGGGAGCTGTTTTTT
TRBJ1-3 TRBV7-8 . . CASSLALNGEPGNTIYF TGTGCCAGCAGCCTTGCTCTTAACGGGGAACCAGGAAACACCATATATTTT